This TCR beta chain derives from a study of response to subunit inactivated influenza vaccine (dated by TCRdb to the late 2010s). About the full investigation: Deep quantitative T cell receptor repertoire profiling was used in the study to track responses to a trivalent subunit inactivated influenza vaccine. General findings and caveats noted by the study authors: The authors suggested that each seasonal influenza vaccination may recruit only a limited number of new T cells.

This clonotype was observed a handful of times. Its antigen has not been determined. No clone much larger than this one lies a single base away; base qualities are absent. Library construction relied on RT-PCR. The reads were generated on an Illumina HiSeq 2500. Using fastp at Q25 and MiXCR, TCRdb reprocessed the public reads and kept productive beta chains. Every distinct CDR3 protein forms one entry, paired with its most common genes and DNA. This sample is represented by about 500,000 distinct CDR3 sequences; approximately 7.2% of them were singletons. Jointly, the top ten make up around 12% of the sample. Sequenced material: PBMCs from blood, taken 23 to 25 months after vaccination. The receptor was derived from a man between 50 and 75 years old who received an inactivated influenza vaccine. Donor details come from another sample of the same person, matched by shared clones.

The nucleotide sequence reads as follows: TGTGCCAGCGATCTCAAGGGTTGGGGGAGAGAAAAACTGTTTTTT. Translated, it gives CASDLKGWGREKLFF. The chain joins TRBV12-3 or TRBV12-4 to TRBJ1-4; TRBD1 is perhaps the D gene, given 5 matching bases. The trim is 8 bases for V and 8 bases for J, with a gap of 21 bases between the germline ends. The CDR3 starts with the cysteine, ends with the phenylalanine, and has 15 residues. Of all the DNA, just the CDR3 is kept, 45 bases in frame from base 1.